Below are 3 T cell receptor beta chains sequenced from a single sample in a study of vaccination effects on CD4 cells after COVID-19. Having been cultured for 9 to 11 days, the cells underwent CD4+ T cell isolation. Participants completed two doses of the BNT162b2 or mRNA-1273 vaccine. Produced via immunoSEQ multiplex PCR; TCRdb's table is partial and in-frame only. The table includes about 40,000 clones, around 73% detected once. Their antigens remain unidentified. Here the sequenced sample was CD4+ T cells from PBMCs cultured without peptide, taken after COVID-19 vaccination. The receptors here all came from a human donor who received a COVID-19 vaccine.

The CDR3 DNA reads as TGTGCCAGCAGCCCGAGCTCTGGGGCCAACGTCCTGACTTTC. This gives the protein CASSPSSGANVLTF. This chain connects TRBV9 to TRBJ2-6, with no clear D. This CDR3 spans 14 amino acids. The V and J ends lost 4 bases and 0 bases respectively, with 5 bases between them. Germline V lookup: CDR1 SGDLS, CDR2 YYNGEE.

There are a few counts of this clone. This chain joins TRBV23-1 and TRBJ1-1, with 7 bases matching TRBD1. TRBV23-1 is noted as an ORF with a role that remains uncertain. Unmatched junction bases numbered 2, after V lost 9 bases and J lost 1 base. This CDR3 is built from 12 residues. The CDR3, as DNA: TGCGCCAGAGGACAGGAGAACACTGAAGCTTTCTTT. It is translated as CARGQENTEAFF.

The V call is TRBV6-5, the J call TRBJ1-1, with D perhaps TRBD1 (6 bases). Trimming took 6 bases from V and 13 from J, leaving 18 bases between them. The CDR3 runs 12 residues. Per the germline V gene, CDR1 is MNHEY and CDR2 is SVGAGI. The CDR3 DNA reads as TGTGCCAGCAGCTTTCCCGCGGGGGCTGTTTTCTTT. Protein: CASSFPAGAVFF.